The 27 T cell receptor beta chains below come from one sample, sequenced in a study of T cell repertoires in cytomegalovirus infection. TCRdb used MiXCR to reprocess the reads, holding one entry per CDR3 protein. The sample holds about 600,000 distinct CDR3 sequences, approximately 25% seen once. The sample comprised CD8+ T cells from PBMCs. All receptors come from a human donor in good health (CMV status not recorded). Some clones in this sample may be carry-over from other donors' samples.

This clonotype has a count of ten or more. The rearrangement uses TRBV6-5 and TRBJ2-2, with 7 bases lining up with TRBD1. Unmatched junction bases numbered 2, after V lost 0 bases and J lost 4 bases. Germline V CDR1 and CDR2: MNHEY, SVGAGI. This CDR3 has 15 amino acids. In DNA, the CDR3 is TGTGCCAGCAGTTACTCTGGGACAGTCACCGGGGAGCTGTTTTTT. Protein sequence: CASSYSGTVTGELFF.

The chain uses TRBV6-5 and TRBJ2-2; TRBD1 might be the D (6 bases). V lost 0 bases and J 2 bases, leaving 16 bases between the germline ends. CDR1 and CDR2 from the germline V gene are MNHEY and SVGAGI. CDR3 length: 18 amino acids. The CDR3 region is CASSYSPRPGHNTGELFF. DNA of the CDR3: TGTGCCAGCAGTTACTCCCCGCGGCCGGGACATAACACCGGGGAGCTGTTTTTT.

The J gene is TRBJ1-6, the V gene TRBV29-1; 9 bases are a match to TRBD1. Trimming took 7 bases from V and 5 from J; bases not matched to a gene: 3. The germline gives CDR1 SQVTM, CDR2 ANQGSEA. The CDR3 loop spans 13 amino acids. CDR3 DNA: TGCAGCGCGTGGACAGGGGATAATTCACCCCTCCACTTT. It codes for CSAWTGDNSPLHF. The full variable domain, in which reference TRBV29-1 and TRBJ1-6 provide the parts outside the CDR3, is SAVISQKPSRDICQRGTSLTIQCQVDSQVTMMFWYRQQPGQSLTLIATANQGSEATYESGFVIDKFPISRPNLTFSTLTVSNMSPEDSSIYLCSAWTGDNSPLHFGNGTRLTVT.

This clonotype has ten or more counts. This chain connects TRBV7-9 to TRBJ2-6; 11 bases are shared with TRBD1. CDR3 length: 18 residues. Germline lookup yields CDR1 SEHNR and CDR2 FQNEAQ (reference sequence). The ends lost 5 bases at V and 0 bases at J; junction bases unmatched: 6. The CDR3 sequence: CASSAPGQGGSGANVLTF. The CDR3 DNA is TGTGCCAGCAGCGCCCCGGGACAGGGGGGCTCTGGGGCCAACGTCCTGACTTTC.

The chain employs TRBV7-9 and TRBJ1-3; tentative D call: TRBD1 (6 bases). The CDR3 spans 15 residues. The germline V gene encodes CDR1 SEHNR and CDR2 FQNEAQ (reference sequence). Trimming stripped 5 bases from V and 4 bases from J, with 15 bases between. The CDR3, as DNA: TGTGCCAGCAGCGAACAAACAGGGACAGGAAACACCATATATTTT. It encodes CASSEQTGTGNTIYF. The full variable domain, with the rest looked up from reference TRBV7-9 and TRBJ1-3, is DTGVSQNPRHKITKRGQNVTFRCDPISEHNRLYWYRQTLGQGPEFLTYFQNEAQLEKSRLLSDRFSAERPKGSFSTLEIQRTEQGDSAMYLCASSEQTGTGNTIYFGEGSWLTVV.

This clonotype occurred a few times. The V call is TRBV5-6, the J call TRBJ2-5, with TRBD2 as a possible D gene (5 bases). From germline, CDR1 is SGHDT and CDR2 YYEEEE. V was pared by 3 bases and J by 9 bases, with 12 bases between. The CDR3 covers 12 residues. In DNA form, the CDR3 reads TGTGCCAGCAGCTCAAACTACGGGGCCCAGTACTTC. The encoded protein is CASSSNYGAQYF.

This clonotype was detected many times. The chain carries TRBV7-6 and TRBJ2-1; 11 bases match TRBD2. CDR1 and CDR2 (germline): SGHVS, FNYEAQ. The CDR3 covers 16 residues. V shed 5 bases, J shed 7 bases, and the junction held 10 bases outside the gene matches. The CDR3 spells CASSARLAGISNEQFF. CDR3 nucleotides: TGTGCCAGCAGCGCAAGACTAGCGGGGATCTCGAATGAGCAGTTCTTC.

The rearrangement uses TRBV15 and TRBJ2-3; a weak D match, TRBD2 (5 bases). Germline loops: CDR1 LNHNV, CDR2 YYDKDF (reference sequence). Trimming stripped 8 bases from V and 4 bases from J, with 16 bases between. The CDR3 consists of 14 residues. DNA for the CDR3: TGTGCCACCGACCGATCAAAACTAGCAGATACGCAGTATTTT. The encoded protein is CATDRSKLADTQYF.

In this sample, this clonotype turned up many times. This chain links TRBV14 with TRBJ1-1; unclear D gene. This CDR3 comprises 16 residues. Germline V gene lookup returns CDR1 SGHDN and CDR2 FVKESK. V lost 0 bases and J 5 bases, leaving 16 bases between the germline ends. CDR3 nucleotides: TGTGCCAGCAGCCAAGATCTGAAGTCGGCAGGAACTGAAGCTTTCTTT. It translates to CASSQDLKSAGTEAFF.

The rearrangement joins TRBV12-3 or TRBV12-4 to TRBJ2-5; 9 bases line up with TRBD2. The length of the CDR3 is 12 residues. Unmatched junction bases numbered 7, after V lost 11 bases and J lost 6 bases. CDR3 protein: CASGGLAKTQYF. The CDR3 bases are TGTGCCTCAGGGGGACTAGCAAAGACCCAGTACTTC.

This clonotype was picked up many times. This chain joins TRBV19 and TRBJ2-3; D is unresolved. This CDR3 is 13 amino acids long. Germline V gene sequence: CDR1 LNHDA, CDR2 SQIVND (reference sequence). V lost 7 bases and J 2 bases, leaving 10 bases between the germline ends. CDR3 sequence: CASTPEHTDTQYF. The CDR3 nucleotides are TGTGCCAGTACCCCGGAGCACACAGATACGCAGTATTTT.

Of note for this clonotype: This clone may be a read error of a much larger clone one base away. The J gene is TRBJ2-1, the V gene TRBV12-3 or TRBV12-4; D might be TRBD1 (6 bases). The CDR3 has 11 residues. The CDR3 nucleotides are TGTGTCAGCACCCTAGGGGGTGAGCAGTTCTTC. It yields the protein CVSTLGGEQFF.

CDR3 region: CSASGGARTETQYF. As DNA, the CDR3 is TGCAGTGCTAGCGGGGGGGCTAGAACGGAGACCCAGTACTTC. V usage is TRBV20-1 and J usage is TRBJ2-5; 8 bases match TRBD2. Germline CDR1 is DFQATT and CDR2 is SNEGSKA (reference sequence). The CDR3 is made up of 14 amino acids. Trimming took 3 bases from V and 5 from J; bases not matched to a gene: 8.

This clonotype was seen more than once but under ten times. The chain recombines TRBV25-1 with TRBJ1-2; D may be TRBD1 (5 bases). The ends were cut back, 7 bases at V and 6 bases at J, with 15 bases in the middle. There are 13 residues in the CDR3. Germline CDR1 reads MGHDK; CDR2 reads SYGVNS. The CDR3 DNA reads as TGTGCCAGCAAGAGTCAGGGACCAGATGGCTACACCTTC. The encoded protein is CASKSQGPDGYTF.

This clonotype has a handful of counts. This rearrangement joins TRBV20-1 to TRBJ2-7, with 9 bases fitting TRBD1. CDR1 DFQATT and CDR2 SNEGSKA come from the germline V gene (reference sequence). The V and J ends lost 6 bases and 2 bases, in that order; junction bases with no gene match: 11. The CDR3 is made up of 15 amino acids. The CDR3 here is CSAAFRDRETYEQYF. The CDR3 nucleotides are TGCAGTGCCGCGTTCCGGGACAGGGAGACCTACGAGCAGTACTTC.

The chain uses TRBV6-6 and TRBJ1-5; D is perhaps TRBD1 (5 bases). The CDR3 has 15 amino acids. CDR1 and CDR2 (germline): MNHNY, SVGAGI (reference sequence). Trimming pared 5 bases from V and 6 bases from J, leaving 17 bases between. The chain's CDR3 is CASSTGEGLIQPQHF. The CDR3 DNA follows: TGTGCCAGCAGTACGGGGGAGGGGCTAATTCAGCCCCAGCATTTT.

This clonotype has ten or more counts. This chain links TRBV7-2 with TRBJ1-4; D possibly corresponds to TRBD1 (6 bases). Germline V gives CDR1 SGHTA, CDR2 FQGNSA. CDR3 length equals 14 residues. Trimming removed 5 bases from V and 7 bases from J, with 14 bases in between. The CDR3 region is CASSRTATPEKLFF. DNA of the CDR3: TGTGCCAGCAGCCGGACAGCGACGCCTGAAAAACTGTTTTTT.

The chain has TRBV10-3 and TRBJ1-1; D remains ambiguous. Germline V gene lookup returns CDR1 ENHRY and CDR2 SYGVKD. V lost 10 bases, J lost 0 bases, and 6 bases lay in between. The CDR3 length is 11 residues. CDR3 amino acids: CASDMNTEAFF. The CDR3 DNA is TGTGCCAGCGATATGAACACTGAAGCTTTCTTT.

This clonotype appeared a few times. The rearrangement joins TRBV27 to TRBJ2-4; D gene unclear. V lost 6 bases, J lost 6 bases, and 9 bases lay in between. The germline V gene has CDR1 MNHEY and CDR2 SMNVEV (reference sequence). The CDR3 extends over 12 amino acids. The CDR3 DNA is TGTGCCAGCAGCACCCCGGGAAACATTCAGTACTTC. It codes for CASSTPGNIQYF.

In this sample, this clonotype turned up many times. V is TRBV7-2 and J is TRBJ2-4; 7 nucleotides agree with TRBD2. V shed 5 bases and J 8 bases; nucleotides not matched to a gene: 12. CDR3 length: 15 amino acids. Per germline, CDR1 SGHTA and CDR2 FQGNSA. The CDR3: CASSPLGGGGDIQYF. The CDR3 nucleotides are TGTGCCAGCAGCCCCCTTGGGGGGGGAGGTGACATTCAGTACTTC.

This clonotype was picked up a small number of times. This sequence joins TRBV7-9 and TRBJ2-5, with D perhaps TRBD1 or TRBD2 (5 bases each). CDR3 length equals 14 residues. CDR1 is SEHNR and CDR2 is FQNEAQ in the germline V gene (reference sequence). V was pared by 7 bases and J by 5 bases, with 17 bases between. CDR3 sequence: CASTLGRAQETQYF. Here the CDR3 DNA reads TGTGCCAGCACCTTGGGACGGGCTCAGGAGACCCAGTACTTC.

V gene TRBV6-2 or TRBV6-3 combines with J gene TRBJ2-1; D is possibly TRBD1 (6 bases). Trimming removed 6 bases at V and 4 bases at J, with 19 bases between. Germline loops: CDR1 MNHEY, CDR2 SVGEGT. CDR3 length equals 16 residues. The CDR3 DNA is TGTGCCAGCAGAAAGCTACAGGGTCCCCGGTACAATGAGCAGTTCTTC. Its protein is CASRKLQGPRYNEQFF.

Only a few counts were recorded for this clonotype. The rearrangement links TRBV7-9 to TRBJ2-7; a possible D gene is TRBD2 (8 bases). This CDR3 contains 15 residues. The germline gives CDR1 SEHNR, CDR2 FQNEAQ (reference sequence). V lost 5 bases, J lost 3 bases, and 17 bases lay in between. CDR3 sequence reads: CASSLSGGQIYEQYF. The DNA for the CDR3 is TGTGCCAGCAGCCTAAGCGGGGGACAGATCTACGAGCAGTACTTC.

This clonotype was recorded a few times. This rearrangement joins TRBV24-1 to TRBJ2-7; unclear D gene. The germline gives CDR1 KGHDR, CDR2 SFDVKD. The CDR3 runs 10 residues. V was shortened by 6 bases and J by 1 base, with 0 bases between the two germline ends. The CDR3 protein is CATSSYEQYV. The CDR3 coding sequence is TGTGCCACCAGTTCCTACGAGCAGTACGTC.

There are a few counts of this clonotype. The chain carries TRBV7-9 and TRBJ2-7; D is uncertain. V gave up 5 bases and J gave up 2 bases, with 7 bases separating them. Germline-derived CDR1 and CDR2 are SEHNR and FQNEAQ (reference sequence). CDR3 length equals 12 residues. CDR3 coding DNA: TGTGCCAGCAGCGAGTTTACCTACGAGCAGTACTTC. Its translation: CASSEFTYEQYF.

This clonotype was observed once. The chain combines TRBV14 with TRBJ1-4; the D gene is possibly TRBD1 (6 bases). V was shortened by 2 bases and J by 8 bases, with 21 bases between the two germline ends. The CDR3 loop spans 17 amino acids. CDR1 is SGHDN, CDR2 FVKESK, per germline. CDR3 in amino acids: CASSQSRMGALKEKLFF. The CDR3, as DNA: TGTGCCAGCAGCCAAAGCAGAATGGGGGCGCTTAAGGAAAAACTGTTTTTT.

This clonotype came up a few times. The gene calls are TRBV2 and TRBJ2-2; D gene uncertain. Trimming shortened V by 9 bases and J by 0 bases, and 20 bases separated the two germline ends. The germline V gene encodes CDR1 SNHLY and CDR2 FYNNEI. The CDR3 length is 17 residues. This chain's CDR3 is CASSMRHLISNTGELFF. The DNA of the CDR3 is TGTGCCAGTTCTATGAGACACTTAATTTCGAACACCGGGGAGCTGTTTTTT. Drawing the rest from reference TRBV2 and TRBJ2-2, the complete variable domain is EPEVTQTPSHQVTQMGQEVILRCVPISNHLYFYWYRQILGQKVEFLVSFYNNEISEKSEIFDDQFSVERPDGSNFTLKIRSTKLEDSAMYFCASSMRHLISNTGELFFGEGSRLTVL.